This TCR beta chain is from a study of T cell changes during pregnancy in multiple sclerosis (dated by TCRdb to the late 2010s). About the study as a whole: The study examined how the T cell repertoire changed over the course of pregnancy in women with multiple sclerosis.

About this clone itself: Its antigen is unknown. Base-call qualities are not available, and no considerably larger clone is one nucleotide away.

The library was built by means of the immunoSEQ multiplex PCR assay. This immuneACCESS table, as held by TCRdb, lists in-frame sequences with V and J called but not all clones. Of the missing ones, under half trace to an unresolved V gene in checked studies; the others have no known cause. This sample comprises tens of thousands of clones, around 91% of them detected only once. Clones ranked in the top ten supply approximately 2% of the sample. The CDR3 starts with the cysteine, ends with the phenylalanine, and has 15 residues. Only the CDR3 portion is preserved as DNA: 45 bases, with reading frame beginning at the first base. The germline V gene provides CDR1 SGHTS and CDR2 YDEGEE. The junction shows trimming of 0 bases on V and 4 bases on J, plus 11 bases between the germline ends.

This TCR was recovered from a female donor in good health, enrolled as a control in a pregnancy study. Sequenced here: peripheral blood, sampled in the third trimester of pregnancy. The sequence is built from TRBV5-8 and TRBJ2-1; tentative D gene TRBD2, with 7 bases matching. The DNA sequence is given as TGTGCCAGCAGCTTGGGCGGGGGCCTATACAATGAGCAGTTCTTC. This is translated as CASSLGGGLYNEQFF.